The 18 T cell receptor beta chains below all came from one sample that was sequenced in a study of spatial heterogeneity in lung cancer. As to time point: sample taken at primary tumor resection. TCRdb re-called the 5' RACE reads through MiXCR, storing one row per CDR3 protein. The table lists 85,000 to 100,000 distinct CDR3 sequences, approximately 12% of them singletons. The specimen comprised PBMCs, sampled at surgery. The receptors derive from a male donor with early-stage non-small cell lung cancer.

This clonotype was recorded a few times. The chain joins TRBV12-3 or TRBV12-4 to TRBJ2-7; 7 positions agree with TRBD1. This CDR3 is 14 amino acids long. V gave up 1 base and J gave up 5 bases; unmatched junction bases: 5. The CDR3 bases are TGTGCCAGCAGTTTAGGGGACAGATTCCACGAGCAGTACTTC. Residues: CASSLGDRFHEQYF.

This clonotype was counted ten times or more. V gene TRBV11-1 combines with J gene TRBJ2-3, with D possibly matching TRBD2 (6 bases). The CDR3 totals 12 residues. Germline lookup yields CDR1 SGHAT and CDR2 FQDESV (reference sequence). Trimming removed 8 bases at V and 10 bases at J, with 16 bases between. CDR3 DNA: TGTGCCAGCGGCCGGGACTCCGGTGCGCAGTATTTT. Translated, it gives CASGRDSGAQYF.

This chain joins TRBV5-1 and TRBJ2-3, with TRBD1 matching 10 bases. This CDR3 is 14 amino acids long. The germline V gene has CDR1 SGHRS and CDR2 YFSETQ. Trimming took 1 base from V and 6 from J; bases not matched to a gene: 2. CDR3 sequence: CASSLRTGGDTQYF. DNA for the CDR3: TGCGCCAGCAGCTTGAGGACAGGGGGGGATACGCAGTATTTT.

This clonotype was seen only a few times. V is TRBV7-2 and J is TRBJ2-7; no clear D. The V gene's germline CDR1 is SGHTA and CDR2 FQGNSA. The CDR3 sequence is 14 residues long. V lost 0 bases to trimming and J lost 6 bases, with 12 bases between them. CDR3: CASSLAPQLAEQYF. CDR3 coding DNA: TGTGCCAGCAGCTTAGCCCCGCAGTTAGCCGAGCAGTACTTC.

The gene calls are TRBV13 and TRBJ2-5; D may correspond to TRBD1 or TRBD2 (5 bases each). The CDR3 is 15 residues long. Trimming pared 4 bases from V and 5 bases from J, leaving 17 bases between. The germline V gene has CDR1 PRHDT and CDR2 FYEKMQ (reference sequence). CDR3 nucleotide sequence: TGTGCCAGCAGCTCGGGGCTCCCTAATAGGGAGACCCAGTACTTC. Translated, it gives CASSSGLPNRETQYF.

This clonotype was seen more than once but under ten times. The V call is TRBV6-1, the J call TRBJ2-7; D might be TRBD1 (5 bases). Trimming stripped 5 bases from V and 2 bases from J, with 13 bases between. This CDR3 has 14 amino acids. Looked up from germline, CDR1 is MNHNS and CDR2 is SASEGT. The chain's CDR3 is CASSLRTSTYEQYF. CDR3 coding DNA: TGTGCCAGCAGTCTCCGGACATCTACCTACGAGCAGTACTTC.

This clonotype has at least ten counts. V gene TRBV6-1 combines with J gene TRBJ1-3; D gene unclear. Trimming pared 6 bases from V and 0 bases from J, leaving 15 bases between. This CDR3 is built from 16 residues. Germline CDR1 reads MNHNS; CDR2 reads SASEGT. The CDR3 sequence is CASSLTDRSSGNTIYF. The CDR3 bases are TGTGCCAGCAGCCTAACAGACCGAAGCTCTGGAAACACCATATATTTT.

This chain connects TRBV7-9 to TRBJ2-7; 8 nucleotides align to TRBD1. V gave up 4 bases and J gave up 0 bases; unmatched junction bases: 8. This CDR3 spans 16 amino acids. Germline V gives CDR1 SEHNR, CDR2 FQNEAQ (reference sequence). The chain's CDR3 is CASSSGQGIPSYEQYF. In DNA, the CDR3 is TGTGCCAGCAGCTCCGGACAGGGAATCCCCTCCTACGAGCAGTACTTC.

The gene calls are TRBV5-1 and TRBJ1-1, with 7 bases that match TRBD1. CDR1 is SGHRS, CDR2 YFSETQ, per germline. This CDR3 has 15 amino acids. Trimming at V came to 0 bases and at J to 0 bases, leaving 2 bases not matched to a gene. This CDR3 is CASSLGDSMNTEAFF. The DNA of the CDR3 is TGCGCCAGCAGCTTGGGGGACAGCATGAACACTGAAGCTTTCTTT.

This clonotype was counted a few times. The rearrangement links TRBV18 to TRBJ2-7, with 9 bases fitting TRBD2. The V gene end was trimmed by 3 bases and the J gene end by 0 bases; junction bases not matched to a gene: 3. The CDR3 loop spans 15 amino acids. The germline V gene encodes CDR1 KGHSH and CDR2 LQKENI. The chain's CDR3 is CASSPKTSGSYEQYF. CDR3 sequence (DNA): TGTGCCAGCTCACCTAAGACTAGCGGCTCCTACGAGCAGTACTTC.

This clonotype has a handful of counts. The genes are TRBV9 and TRBJ1-1; D is undetermined. V lost 0 bases and J 5 bases, leaving 17 bases between the germline ends. Germline assignment: CDR1 SGDLS and CDR2 YYNGEE. The CDR3 totals 16 residues. CDR3 in DNA: TGTGCCAGCAGCGTAGATCCCCGGCCTTCGGGTACTGAAGCTTTCTTT. Its translation: CASSVDPRPSGTEAFF.

CDR3 nucleotides: TGTGCCAGAAGCTACTACCATTACAATGAGCAGTTCTTC. Protein: CARSYYHYNEQFF. The rearrangement joins TRBV5-3 to TRBJ2-1; D call uncertain. TRBV5-3 is an open reading frame, and its role is uncertain. Trimming removed 3 bases from V and 4 bases from J, with 8 bases in between. The CDR3 length is 13 residues.

The chain joins TRBV6-2 or TRBV6-3 to TRBJ2-1, with D hard to call. The germline gives CDR1 MNHEY, CDR2 SVGEGT. The V end was cut by 6 bases, the J end by 3 bases, with 15 bases between. The length of the CDR3 is 15 residues. In nucleotides, the CDR3 is TGTGCCAGCAGACCCATTAGTCTAAACTACAATGAGCAGTTCTTC. It yields the protein CASRPISLNYNEQFF.

This chain joins TRBV7-2 and TRBJ2-1, with D perhaps given as TRBD1 or TRBD2 (5 bases each). Per germline, CDR1 SGHTA and CDR2 FQGNSA. The V end lost 7 bases, the J end lost 6 bases, and 19 bases lay between the germline ends. The CDR3 is 15 amino acids. The CDR3 DNA is TGTGCCAGCACCCCCCGAGGGGCAGGTGTCAATGAGCAGTTCTTC. Translating it yields CASTPRGAGVNEQFF.

The J gene is TRBJ2-7, the V gene TRBV20-1; the match to TRBD1 covers 8 bases. V lost 5 bases, J lost 2 bases, and 8 bases stayed unmatched. The CDR3 loop spans 14 amino acids. CDR1 and CDR2 from the germline V gene are DFQATT and SNEGSKA (reference sequence). The CDR3 sequence is CSAPVQGGPYEQYF. In nucleotides, the CDR3 is TGCAGTGCTCCCGTACAGGGGGGCCCCTACGAGCAGTACTTC.

There are a few counts of this clonotype. The V call is TRBV20-1, the J call TRBJ2-7; no clear D. V was shortened by 0 bases and J by 2 bases, with 8 bases between the two germline ends. This CDR3 contains 13 residues. Germline V gene lookup returns CDR1 DFQATT and CDR2 SNEGSKA (reference sequence). CDR3 in amino acids: CSARDPGPYEQYF. The CDR3 nucleotides read TGCAGTGCTAGAGATCCGGGCCCCTACGAGCAGTACTTC.

Note on this clonotype: At one boundary the junction diverges from the germline segment, which might be a read error. This chain joins TRBV28 and TRBJ1-4; TRBD1 matches 7 bases. This CDR3 has 18 amino acids. CDR1 MDHEN and CDR2 SYDVKM come from the germline V gene. The CDR3 sequence is CASSPYGTVPATNEKQFF. CDR3 in DNA: TGTGCCAGCAGTCCCTATGGGACAGTTCCAGCAACTAATGAAAAACAGTTTTTT.

The sample holds many counts of this clonotype. The chain couples TRBV4-3 to TRBJ2-1; D is possibly TRBD2 (5 bases). The CDR3 runs 15 residues. V lost 0 bases and J 7 bases, leaving 13 bases between the germline ends. The germline CDR1 and CDR2 sequences are LGHNA and YSLEER. For the CDR3, the DNA is TGCGCCAGCAGCCAAGAGTCCGGGGTCAGGAATGAGCAGTTCTTC. Encoded protein: CASSQESGVRNEQFF.